Shown below are 24 T cell receptor beta chains from a single sample sequenced in a study of post-analysis software for immune sequencing data. Study-level findings and limits: Higher frequency in patients than in controls was seen for roughly five TRBV segments, with TRBV5-6, TRBV5-1 and TRBV20-1 among them.

Unique molecular identifiers were carried by the TCR beta cDNA libraries. TCRdb reprocessed the PCR reads with MiXCR, giving one entry per CDR3 protein. The data hold roughly 800,000 distinct CDR3 sequences, with roughly 58% observed a single time. Their cognate antigens are unknown. The sample taken for sequencing was blood. The receptor set was obtained from a girl aged 5-17 years with multiple sclerosis.

The J gene is TRBJ2-7, the V gene TRBV7-9; TRBD1 aligns across 7 bases. There are 15 residues in the CDR3. The germline V gene encodes CDR1 SEHNR and CDR2 FQNEAQ (reference sequence). V was clipped by 1 base and J by 7 bases; unmatched bases: 10. The DNA of the CDR3 is TGTGCCAGCAGCTTAGAGACAGGGAACACCGGGGAGCAGTACTTC. It is translated as CASSLETGNTGEQYF.

The chain couples TRBV7-3 to TRBJ2-2; D gene unclear. From germline, CDR1 is SGHTA and CDR2 FQGTGA. The CDR3 has 15 amino acids. V was pared by 1 base and J by 5 bases, with 11 bases between. The CDR3 reads CASSLISPGTGELFF. The CDR3 coding sequence is TGTGCCAGCAGCTTAATCTCTCCCGGGACCGGGGAGCTGTTTTTT.

This clonotype was counted between two and nine times. V gene TRBV4-1 combines with J gene TRBJ2-3, with 9 nucleotides matching TRBD2. CDR1 is MGHRA and CDR2 is YSYEKL in the germline V gene. The CDR3 spans 16 residues. With V trimmed by 1 base and J by 3 bases, 5 bases remained unmatched. In DNA form, the CDR3 reads TGCGCCAGCAGCCAAGCTGCTAGCGGGAAGACAGATACGCAGTATTTT. Protein sequence: CASSQAASGKTDTQYF.

The chain combines TRBV7-2 with TRBJ2-5; tentatively, D is TRBD1 or TRBD2 (5 bases each). Germline CDR1 is SGHTA and CDR2 is FQGNSA. The CDR3 consists of 16 residues. The V end lost 2 bases, the J end lost 4 bases, and 17 bases lay between the germline ends. CDR3 residues: CASSLLGTPVRETQYF. The CDR3 DNA reads as TGTGCCAGCAGCTTACTAGGGACCCCGGTGAGAGAGACCCAGTACTTC.

This clonotype came up a few times. The gene calls are TRBV4-1 and TRBJ1-2, with 7 bases identical to TRBD1. The CDR3 length is 15 residues. V lost 3 bases to trimming and J lost 2 bases; unmatched junction nucleotides: 6. From germline, CDR1 is MGHRA and CDR2 YSYEKL. In DNA form, the CDR3 reads TGCGCCAGCAGCCACGCGAGGGGACAGAACTATGGCTACACCTTC. Protein sequence: CASSHARGQNYGYTF.

The V call is TRBV4-1, the J call TRBJ2-4, with a tentative D call TRBD2 (5 bases). The DNA matches TRBJ2-7 better at its end, which makes the J call doubtful. The CDR3 runs to 15 residues. Germline V gives CDR1 MGHRA, CDR2 YSYEKL. The chain's CDR3 is CASSQEMEVYYEQYF. The CDR3 coding sequence is TGCGCCAGCAGCCAAGAGATGGAGGTCTACTACGAGCAGTACTTC.

The chain employs TRBV20-1 and TRBJ2-7, with D maybe TRBD2 (5 bases). V gave up 0 bases and J gave up 6 bases, with 24 bases separating them. The CDR3 covers 17 residues. From germline, CDR1 is DFQATT and CDR2 SNEGSKA (reference sequence). The CDR3 region is CSARDLMSGTKGIEQYF. CDR3 DNA: TGCAGTGCTAGAGATCTCATGAGCGGAACTAAAGGAATCGAGCAGTACTTC.

This clonotype appeared a few times. The V gene is TRBV29-1, the J gene TRBJ1-2; possible D gene TRBD1, 6 bases. V was trimmed by 3 bases and J by 6 bases, leaving 17 bases between them. There are 14 residues in the CDR3. The germline CDR1 and CDR2 sequences are SQVTM and ANQGSEA. The CDR3 protein is CSVEGPWDTDGYTF. The CDR3 DNA follows: TGCAGCGTTGAGGGGCCATGGGACACGGATGGCTACACCTTC. Complete variable domain (other parts from reference TRBV29-1 and TRBJ1-2): SAVISQKPSRDICQRGTSLTIQCQVDSQVTMMFWYRQQPGQSLTLIATANQGSEATYESGFVIDKFPISRPNLTFSTLTVSNMSPEDSSIYLCSVEGPWDTDGYTFGSGTRLTVV.

This sequence joins TRBV10-3 and TRBJ1-2, with TRBD1 matching over 8 bases. J gave up 3 bases and V 5 bases, and 11 bases lay outside the gene matches. Germline CDR1 and CDR2: ENHRY and SYGVKD. The CDR3 has 16 residues. The CDR3 loop reads CAISTGTGGVDYGYTF. Written as DNA, the CDR3 is TGTGCCATCAGTACCGGGACAGGAGGGGTTGACTATGGCTACACCTTC.

This clonotype was recorded a few times. This sequence joins TRBV5-1 and TRBJ2-3; a possible D gene is TRBD2 (5 bases). Trimming removed 4 bases from V and 0 bases from J, with 12 bases in between. The CDR3 has 15 amino acids. Germline values: CDR1 SGHRS, CDR2 YFSETQ. The CDR3 region is CASSAGGDSTDTQYF. In DNA, the CDR3 is TGCGCCAGCAGCGCGGGCGGAGACAGCACAGATACGCAGTATTTT.

The chain combines TRBV6-6 with TRBJ2-7, with D perhaps TRBD2 (5 bases). This CDR3 has 12 amino acids. The germline V gene encodes CDR1 MNHNY and CDR2 SVGAGI (reference sequence). V was clipped by 10 bases and J by 0 bases, with 10 bases between them. CDR3: CATSGSSYEQYF. In DNA, the CDR3 is TGTGCCACCTCGGGGAGCTCCTACGAGCAGTACTTC.

The rearrangement uses TRBV5-6 and TRBJ2-4; 9 bases are shared with TRBD1. Germline values: CDR1 SGHDT, CDR2 YYEEEE. The V gene end was trimmed by 4 bases and the J gene end by 2 bases; junction bases not matched to a gene: 13. The CDR3 is 18 residues long. This CDR3 reads CASSRGQGVLLSKNIQYF. Written as DNA, the CDR3 is TGTGCCAGCAGCCGGGGACAGGGAGTTCTTCTGTCCAAAAACATTCAGTACTTC.

This sequence joins TRBV20-1 and TRBJ2-7; TRBD1 or TRBD2 may be the D gene (5 bases each). Germline V gene sequence: CDR1 DFQATT, CDR2 SNEGSKA (reference sequence). This CDR3 comprises 14 residues. Trimming took off 5 bases at V and 0 bases at J, with 14 bases between the two ends. The CDR3 region is CSASSGTNSYEQYF. The CDR3 nucleotides are TGCAGTGCTTCCTCCGGGACGAACTCCTACGAGCAGTACTTC.

This clonotype was seen only a few times. V gene TRBV5-1 combines with J gene TRBJ2-5; TRBD2 might be the D (5 bases). Germline V lookup: CDR1 SGHRS, CDR2 YFSETQ. V was trimmed by 2 bases and J by 4 bases, leaving 12 bases between them. CDR3 length: 14 residues. CDR3 DNA: TGCGCCAGCAGCTTTGGCCCCGAGGGAGAGACCCAGTACTTC. Translation: CASSFGPEGETQYF.

In its sample, this clonotype was seen a few times. V is TRBV13 and J is TRBJ2-7; weak D call: TRBD1 (5 bases). Trimming cost V 2 bases and J 0 bases, with 11 bases left between them. The CDR3 is 15 amino acids. From germline, CDR1 is PRHDT and CDR2 FYEKMQ (reference sequence). CDR3 sequence (DNA): TGTGCCAGCAGCTTAATCAGGGCCCCCTCCTACGAGCAGTACTTC. The encoded protein is CASSLIRAPSYEQYF.

The V call is TRBV7-9, the J call TRBJ2-4, with D unclear. Matching the DNA end better, TRBJ2-7 makes the J call doubtful. Looked up from germline, CDR1 is SEHNR and CDR2 is FQNEAQ (reference sequence). This CDR3 region has 12 residues. The CDR3 sequence: CASSLERVEQYF. The CDR3 coding sequence is TGTGCCAGCAGCTTAGAAAGGGTCGAGCAGTACTTC.

V is TRBV11-2 and J is TRBJ2-7; maybe TRBD2 (6 bases). The CDR3 is 16 amino acids. The germline gives CDR1 SGHAT, CDR2 FQNNGV. V was clipped by 2 bases and J by 3 bases, with 17 bases between them. The CDR3 DNA follows: TGTGCCAGCAGCTTACCCATTAGCGGAGGGCACTACGAGCAGTACTTC. It yields the protein CASSLPISGGHYEQYF.

This CDR3 reads CASSTGQHRKEQYF. CDR3 nucleotides: TGTGCCAGCAGCACCGGACAGCACCGGAAAGAGCAGTACTTC. V is TRBV2 and J is TRBJ2-5, with a possible D match to TRBD1 (6 bases). Germline V gene lookup returns CDR1 SNHLY and CDR2 FYNNEI. This CDR3 spans 14 amino acids. Trimming removed 6 bases from V and 11 bases from J, with 22 bases in between.

This clonotype has only a few counts. This chain joins TRBV29-1 and TRBJ2-5, with 9 nucleotides matching TRBD1. Per the germline V gene, CDR1 is SQVTM and CDR2 is ANQGSEA. The CDR3 has 14 residues. The V gene end was trimmed by 6 bases and the J gene end by 4 bases; junction bases not matched to a gene: 9. CDR3 sequence: CSVPGTGTVETQYF. DNA of the CDR3: TGCAGCGTCCCCGGGACAGGGACAGTAGAGACCCAGTACTTC.

The rearrangement uses TRBV4-2 and TRBJ2-3; the match to TRBD2 covers 8 bases. The CDR3 runs 16 residues. Germline V gene lookup returns CDR1 LGHNA and CDR2 YNFKEQ. J gave up 6 bases and V 2 bases, and 10 bases lay outside the gene matches. CDR3 DNA: TGTGCCAGCAGCCAATCTTTCGGGGGGGCGGCGGATACGCAGTATTTT. Residues: CASSQSFGGAADTQYF.

V is TRBV5-1 and J is TRBJ1-5; D is uncertain. From germline, CDR1 is SGHRS and CDR2 YFSETQ. This CDR3 contains 13 residues. Trimming took off 2 bases at V and 5 bases at J, with 8 bases between the two ends. The DNA for the CDR3 is TGCGCCAGCAGCTTAATGCCGGATCAGCCCCAGCATTTT. Encoded protein: CASSLMPDQPQHF.

This chain links TRBV20-1 with TRBJ2-5, with 7 nucleotides matching TRBD2. With 5 bases clipped from V and 7 bases from J, the junction kept 7 bases outside the gene matches. The length of the CDR3 is 12 residues. Germline loops: CDR1 DFQATT, CDR2 SNEGSKA (reference sequence). The CDR3 sequence: CSALTSYMTQYF. The CDR3 DNA sequence: TGCAGTGCTTTGACTAGCTATATGACCCAGTACTTC.

The V gene is TRBV7-9, the J gene TRBJ2-1, with 11 bases fitting TRBD2. Judging by the DNA end, TRBJ2-7 fits better; the J call may be wrong. CDR3 length: 13 amino acids. Germline CDR1 SEHNR, CDR2 FQNEAQ (reference sequence). CDR3 region: CASSQGLADEQYF. DNA for the CDR3: TGTGCCAGCAGTCAGGGACTAGCGGACGAGCAGTACTTC.

This chain links TRBV6-2 or TRBV6-3 with TRBJ1-5; unclear D gene. The CDR3 sequence is 14 residues long. Germline CDR1 and CDR2: MNHEY and SVGEGT. Between the trimmed V and J ends, which lost 5 bases and 1 base, there was a span of 9 bases. The CDR3 protein is CASSHYGSNQPQHF. In nucleotides, the CDR3 is TGTGCCAGCAGTCACTATGGGAGCAATCAGCCCCAGCATTTT.